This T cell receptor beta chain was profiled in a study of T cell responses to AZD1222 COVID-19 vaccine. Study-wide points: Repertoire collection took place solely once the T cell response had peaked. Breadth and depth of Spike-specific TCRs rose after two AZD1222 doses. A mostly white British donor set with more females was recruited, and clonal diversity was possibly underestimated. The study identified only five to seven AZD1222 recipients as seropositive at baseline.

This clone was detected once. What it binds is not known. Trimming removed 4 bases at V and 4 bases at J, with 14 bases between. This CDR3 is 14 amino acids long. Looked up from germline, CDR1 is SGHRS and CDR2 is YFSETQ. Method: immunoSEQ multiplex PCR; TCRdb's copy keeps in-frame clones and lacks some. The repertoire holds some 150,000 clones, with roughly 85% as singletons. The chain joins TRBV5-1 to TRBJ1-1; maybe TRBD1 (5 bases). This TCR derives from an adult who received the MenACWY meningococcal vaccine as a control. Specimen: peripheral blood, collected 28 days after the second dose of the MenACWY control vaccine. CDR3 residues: CASSHQGAGTEAFF. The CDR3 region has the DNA TGCGCCAGCAGCCACCAAGGGGCCGGCACTGAAGCTTTCTTT.